The 30 T cell receptor beta chains reported below all come from one sample, sequenced in a study of T cell responses to AZD1222 COVID-19 vaccine. Libraries were prepared by immunoSEQ multiplex PCR; TCRdb keeps only in-frame clonotypes and omits some of them. The table shows some 96,000 clones, with about nine tenths occurring only once. Here the sequenced sample was peripheral blood, taken 28 days after the second AZD1222 dose. All receptors derive from an adult who received the AZD1222 COVID-19 vaccine.

The chain joins TRBV29-1 to TRBJ2-7; 10 bases agree with TRBD2. This CDR3 is built from 13 residues. V shed 4 bases, J shed 6 bases, and the junction held 6 bases outside the gene matches. CDR1 SQVTM and CDR2 ANQGSEA come from the germline V gene. The CDR3 loop reads CSVVASGSFEQYF. The CDR3 DNA sequence: TGCAGCGTTGTGGCTAGCGGGAGTTTCGAGCAGTACTTC.

The chain links TRBV28 to TRBJ1-5; maybe TRBD1 (6 bases). Germline V lookup: CDR1 MDHEN, CDR2 SYDVKM. The CDR3 spans 17 residues. Trimming removed 3 bases at V and 3 bases at J, with 18 bases between. The DNA for the CDR3 is TGTGCCAGCAGTTTGTTGGTAGGGCAGGGGTACAATCAGCCCCAGCATTTT. Translated, it gives CASSLLVGQGYNQPQHF.

This clone was recorded only once. The chain employs TRBV7-9 and TRBJ1-2; 7 bases align to TRBD1. Germline CDR1 is SEHNR and CDR2 is FQNEAQ (reference sequence). The junction had 13 bases not matched to a gene; V was cut back by 5 bases and J by 4 bases. The CDR3 extends over 16 amino acids. The CDR3 is CASSGGTAPKFYGYTF. The CDR3 region has the DNA TGTGCCAGCAGCGGCGGGACAGCCCCAAAATTCTATGGCTACACCTTC.

The gene calls are TRBV6-5 and TRBJ1-1; possible D gene TRBD1, 6 bases. Trimming removed 5 bases at V and 3 bases at J, with 13 bases between. CDR1 and CDR2 from the germline V gene are MNHEY and SVGAGI. The CDR3 has 14 amino acids. CDR3 sequence: CASSRTEQYTEAFF. In nucleotides, the CDR3 is TGTGCCAGCAGTAGGACAGAGCAATACACTGAAGCTTTCTTT.

This clone was counted once. CDR3 sequence: CATGTASSYYNSPLHF. CDR3 coding DNA: TGTGCCACCGGGACGGCATCAAGTTATTATAATTCACCCCTCCACTTT. This rearrangement joins TRBV19 to TRBJ1-6; a possible D gene is TRBD1 (5 bases). V was cut by 10 bases and J by 4 bases, with 20 bases left in between. Germline lookup yields CDR1 LNHDA and CDR2 SQIVND (reference sequence). The CDR3 has 16 residues.

A remark on this clone: One base away lies a much larger clone, so this may be a sequencing read error. The sample has other DNA sequences that encode this CDR3 too. Written as DNA, the CDR3 is TGTGCCAGTAGTATTTGGACAGGCGATCAGCCCCAGCATTTT. It is translated as CASSIWTGDQPQHF. The chain has TRBV19 and TRBJ1-5; 7 nucleotides line up with TRBD1. V lost 3 bases, J lost 5 bases, and 4 bases stayed unmatched. The CDR3 has 14 amino acids. Germline CDR1 LNHDA, CDR2 SQIVND (reference sequence).

The rearrangement joins TRBV10-1 to TRBJ2-7; maybe TRBD2 (6 bases). V was cut by 8 bases and J by 5 bases, with 19 bases left in between. Germline V gene lookup returns CDR1 WNHNN and CDR2 SYGVQD (reference sequence). This CDR3 spans 14 amino acids. The CDR3 loop reads CASSRRGEFDEQYF. The DNA of the CDR3 is TGCGCCAGCTCCCGGAGGGGAGAGTTCGACGAGCAGTACTTC.

The CDR3 nucleotides read TGCGCCAGCAGCTTCGACCCCGGGAACCCTCACAACTATGGCTACACCTTC. The encoded protein is CASSFDPGNPHNYGYTF. The gene calls are TRBV5-1 and TRBJ1-2, with D unclear. This CDR3 is 17 amino acids long. Per the germline V gene, CDR1 is SGHRS and CDR2 is YFSETQ. The V end was cut by 2 bases, the J end by 2 bases, with 19 bases between.

The chain joins TRBV9 to TRBJ1-1, with D unclear. Trimming pared 1 base from V and 1 base from J, leaving 5 bases between. Germline V CDR1 and CDR2: SGDLS, YYNGEE. The CDR3 loop spans 13 amino acids. CDR3 residues: CASSVSRNTEAFF. As DNA, the CDR3 is TGTGCCAGCAGCGTAAGCAGGAACACTGAAGCTTTCTTT. Supplemented by reference TRBV9 and TRBJ1-1, the full variable domain reads DSGVTQTPKHLITATGQRVTLRCSPRSGDLSVYWYQQSLDQGLQFLIQYYNGEERAKGNILERFSAQQFPDLHSELNLSSLELGDSALYFCASSVSRNTEAFFGQGTRLTVV.

The chain links TRBV19 to TRBJ2-7; 7 nucleotides agree with TRBD1. This CDR3 is built from 14 residues. Per the germline V gene, CDR1 is LNHDA and CDR2 is SQIVND (reference sequence). The trim removed 6 bases at V and 0 bases at J, leaving 5 bases unmatched. The CDR3 DNA reads as TGTGCCAGTAGGGAACAGGGGAGCTCCTACGAGCAGTACTTC. Encoded protein: CASREQGSSYEQYF.

The chain recombines TRBV19 with TRBJ1-5; D perhaps matches TRBD1 (5 bases). The CDR3 is made up of 14 amino acids. V lost 8 bases to trimming and J lost 0 bases, with 11 bases between them. In germline, CDR1 is LNHDA, CDR2 SQIVND (reference sequence). The CDR3 nucleotides are TGTGCCAGTCGACGGGACGGTAGCAATCAGCCCCAGCATTTT. Translating it yields CASRRDGSNQPQHF.

This clone was counted once. The gene calls are TRBV29-1 and TRBJ2-2; D gene unclear. V was trimmed by 2 bases and J by 4 bases, leaving 8 bases between them. The CDR3 is 13 residues long. CDR1 is SQVTM, CDR2 ANQGSEA, per germline. The CDR3 spells CSVETVGTGELFF. DNA of the CDR3: TGCAGCGTTGAAACAGTTGGCACCGGGGAGCTGTTTTTT.

This chain uses TRBV10-3 with TRBJ2-1; 7 bases match TRBD2. V was clipped by 6 bases and J by 7 bases; unmatched bases: 6. Germline V CDR1 and CDR2: ENHRY, SYGVKD. The CDR3 is made up of 13 amino acids. The CDR3, as DNA: TGTGCCATCAGGGGGGGAGGGGAAAATGAGCAGTTCTTC. This gives the protein CAIRGGGENEQFF.

V and J are TRBV18 and TRBJ1-5, with D hard to call. This CDR3 spans 15 amino acids. Trimming pared 1 base from V and 2 bases from J, leaving 9 bases between. CDR1 is KGHSH and CDR2 is LQKENI in the germline V gene. CDR3 sequence reads: CASSPQGRGNQPQHF. CDR3 nucleotide sequence: TGTGCCAGCTCACCACAAGGTCGGGGCAATCAGCCCCAGCATTTT.

The V call is TRBV1, the J call TRBJ2-1; the table calls TRBD2, which could not be checked here. TRBV1 is termed a pseudogene. This CDR3 is 17 amino acids long. The CDR3 here is CTLIPGLAGAMYNEQFF. The CDR3 nucleotides read TGCACCCTTATCCCGGGACTAGCGGGTGCTATGTACAATGAGCAGTTCTTC.

The chain recombines TRBV10-2 with TRBJ2-1; 7 bases fit TRBD2. CDR3 length: 16 amino acids. The ends lost 0 bases at V and 3 bases at J; junction bases unmatched: 5. Looked up from germline, CDR1 is WSHSY and CDR2 is SAAADI. The CDR3 DNA reads as TGCGCCAGCAGTGAGTCGAGGACTAGTTACTACAATGAGCAGTTCTTC. Amino acid sequence: CASSESRTSYYNEQFF.

The rearrangement links TRBV7-3 to TRBJ2-3, with a tentative D call TRBD2 (5 bases). This CDR3 spans 12 amino acids. CDR1 and CDR2 (germline): SGHTA, FQGTGA. The V gene lost 9 bases and the J gene lost 5 bases, with 12 bases spanning the gap. CDR3 sequence: CASSGYGDTQYF. The CDR3 DNA sequence: TGTGCCAGTTCGGGGTATGGAGATACGCAGTATTTT.

The table lists this clone with a count of one. V and J are TRBV28 and TRBJ1-5; D not certain. The CDR3 runs 16 residues. Trimming took 1 base from V and 1 from J, leaving 11 bases between them. Germline V gene data show CDR1 as MDHEN and CDR2 as SYDVKM. CDR3 loop: CASSLFRTGSNQPQHF. The CDR3 DNA reads as TGTGCCAGCAGTTTATTCCGGACTGGGAGCAATCAGCCCCAGCATTTT.

This chain uses TRBV27 with TRBJ2-7; TRBD1 agrees at 8 bases. This CDR3 is 15 amino acids long. The ends lost 3 bases at V and 5 bases at J; junction bases unmatched: 9. Germline V CDR1 and CDR2: MNHEY, SMNVEV (reference sequence). In DNA form, the CDR3 reads TGTGCCAGCAGTTTGGAATGGACAGGGTCGGACGAGCAGTACTTC. Protein sequence: CASSLEWTGSDEQYF.

This chain uses TRBV4-1 with TRBJ2-3; maybe TRBD1 (5 bases). The germline V gene encodes CDR1 MGHRA and CDR2 YSYEKL. The CDR3 runs to 14 residues. The ends were cut back, 1 base at V and 4 bases at J, with 9 bases in the middle. CDR3 loop: CASSQGQGPDTQYF. The CDR3 DNA follows: TGCGCCAGCAGCCAAGGGCAGGGCCCAGATACGCAGTATTTT.

This chain joins TRBV12-3 or TRBV12-4 and TRBJ1-3; 7 bases align to TRBD1. The CDR3 loop spans 13 amino acids. The V gene end was trimmed by 10 bases and the J gene end by 0 bases; junction bases not matched to a gene: 3. CDR3 nucleotides: TGTGCCACTGGACAGGACTCTGGAAACACCATATATTTT. It yields the protein CATGQDSGNTIYF.

The chain joins TRBV28 to TRBJ2-3, with D uncertain. V was trimmed by 2 bases and J by 0 bases, leaving 18 bases between them. Germline loops: CDR1 MDHEN, CDR2 SYDVKM. The CDR3 totals 18 residues. CDR3 amino acids: CASSLAGVVADSTDTQYF. As DNA, the CDR3 is TGTGCCAGCAGTTTAGCTGGGGTGGTAGCAGATAGCACAGATACGCAGTATTTT.

CDR3 DNA sequence: TGTGCCAGAAGACCCACCTGGGGAGATGGCTACACCTTC. Translation gives CARRPTWGDGYTF. The chain carries TRBV5-3 and TRBJ1-2; no definite D call. TRBV5-3 is placed among ORFs of uncertain function. Trimming cost V 5 bases and J 6 bases, with 14 bases left between them. The CDR3 is 13 residues long.

V usage is TRBV5-1 and J usage is TRBJ2-7; 11 bases line up with TRBD1. The V gene end was trimmed by 3 bases and the J gene end by 6 bases; junction bases not matched to a gene: 5. The CDR3 spans 14 residues. The germline CDR1 and CDR2 sequences are SGHRS and YFSETQ. CDR3 sequence reads: CASSWGTGGFEQYF. Here the CDR3 DNA reads TGCGCCAGCAGCTGGGGGACAGGGGGGTTCGAGCAGTACTTC. The full variable domain, rest sourced from reference TRBV5-1 and TRBJ2-7, is KAGVTQTPRYLIKTRGQQVTLSCSPISGHRSVSWYQQTPGQGLQFLFEYFSETQRNKGNFPGRFSGRQFSNSRSEMNVSTLELGDSALYLCASSWGTGGFEQYFGPGTRLTVT.

V usage is TRBV10-1 and J usage is TRBJ1-4; D is possibly TRBD1 (5 bases). CDR3 length equals 15 residues. The V gene's germline CDR1 is WNHNN and CDR2 SYGVQD (reference sequence). V shed 2 bases and J shed 8 bases, with 15 bases lying between them. The CDR3 sequence is CASSEGGVGGEKLFF. The CDR3, as DNA: TGCGCCAGCAGTGAGGGGGGAGTGGGAGGCGAAAAACTGTTTTTT.

CDR3 amino acids: CASSLWAGGSTDTQYF. The DNA for the CDR3 is TGCGCCAGCAGCTTGTGGGCGGGAGGGTCCACAGATACGCAGTATTTT. V and J are TRBV5-1 and TRBJ2-3, with 9 nucleotides matching TRBD2. Trimming at V came to 1 base and at J to 2 bases, leaving 5 bases not matched to a gene. The V gene's germline CDR1 is SGHRS and CDR2 YFSETQ. CDR3 length equals 16 residues.

Here the CDR3 DNA reads TGCGCCAGCAGCGGAGGGGACTACACAGATACGCAGTATTTT. Protein product: CASSGGDYTDTQYF. This rearrangement joins TRBV5-1 to TRBJ2-3, with TRBD2 matching over 7 bases. V trimming: 4 bases; J trimming: 2 bases; junction bases outside the gene matches: 4. The CDR3 is made up of 14 amino acids. Germline CDR1 is SGHRS and CDR2 is YFSETQ.

The CDR3 coding sequence is TGTGCCAGCAGTTTAGACAGGGGTAAAGCTTTCTTT. Translation: CASSLDRGKAFF. The chain is built from TRBV12-3 or TRBV12-4 and TRBJ1-1; 7 nucleotides match TRBD1. The ends lost 1 base at V and 9 bases at J; junction bases unmatched: 2. The CDR3 consists of 12 residues.

V gene TRBV5-1 combines with J gene TRBJ2-7; 15 bases fit TRBD2. The trim removed 4 bases at V and 2 bases at J, leaving 7 bases unmatched. The CDR3 is 17 amino acids. Per germline, CDR1 SGHRS and CDR2 YFSETQ. CDR3 protein: CASSGGLAGGIAYEQYF. The CDR3 DNA sequence: TGCGCCAGCAGCGGGGGACTAGCGGGAGGAATAGCCTACGAGCAGTACTTC.

The rearrangement uses TRBV5-4 and TRBJ2-1, with D possibly being TRBD1 or TRBD2 (6 bases each). With 2 bases removed from V and 3 bases from J, the gap between germline ends came to 12 bases. Germline-derived CDR1 and CDR2 are SGHNT and YYREEE (reference sequence). The CDR3 is 15 residues long. CDR3 loop: CASSLEKGGYNEQFF. The CDR3 coding sequence is TGTGCCAGCAGCTTAGAGAAGGGGGGCTACAATGAGCAGTTCTTC.